Listed here are 6 T cell receptor beta chains from one sample, sequenced in a study of blood T cell repertoires in COVID-19. Only in-frame clones appear in the TCRdb table, and some are missing; sequencing was by immunoSEQ multiplex PCR. In the table there are about 110,000 clones, approximately 82% of which are singletons. The sequencing sample was made of peripheral blood. These receptors came from a woman aged 55-75 years with acute or convalescent COVID-19.

The chain has TRBV29-1 and TRBJ2-7, with 7 bases identical to TRBD1. Germline CDR1 is SQVTM and CDR2 is ANQGSEA. The CDR3 consists of 11 residues. With 6 bases clipped from V and 3 bases from J, the junction kept 2 bases outside the gene matches. The CDR3 DNA is TGCAGCGTGGGACAGAGCTACGAGCAGTACTTC. This translates into CSVGQSYEQYF.

To note about this clone: At one end, the junction sequence differs from germline, possibly due to a read error. The rearrangement uses TRBV5-1 and TRBJ1-1; 10 positions match TRBD1. CDR1 is SGHRS and CDR2 is YFSETQ in the germline V gene. The length of the CDR3 is 14 residues. The CDR3 region is CASTPDRGNPEAFF. The CDR3, as DNA: TGCGCCAGCACCCCGGACAGGGGGAACCCTGAAGCTTTCTTT.

This chain links TRBV5-1 with TRBJ2-3; 12 bases fit TRBD2. The CDR3 length is 16 residues. The germline V gene encodes CDR1 SGHRS and CDR2 YFSETQ. Trimming removed 1 base from V and 5 bases from J; junction bases left unmatched: 5. The CDR3 sequence: CASSLLAGGRGDTQYF. CDR3 sequence (DNA): TGCGCCAGCAGCTTGCTAGCGGGAGGGCGGGGAGATACGCAGTATTTT.

The chain is built from TRBV27 and TRBJ1-2; tentatively, D is TRBD1 (5 bases). Deletions cut 5 bases from V and 4 bases from J, with 8 bases between. CDR1 and CDR2 from the germline V gene are MNHEY and SMNVEV (reference sequence). CDR3 length: 12 amino acids. CDR3 in DNA: TGTGCCAGCAGTGTCGGGGGCTATGGCTACACCTTC. Protein product: CASSVGGYGYTF.

The J gene is TRBJ2-1, the V gene TRBV10-3; 10 nucleotides agree with TRBD2. CDR1 and CDR2 (germline): ENHRY, SYGVKD. The V and J ends lost 3 bases and 3 bases, in that order; junction bases with no gene match: 5. The CDR3 covers 16 residues. CDR3 sequence reads: CAISDPPSGSYNEQFF. The DNA of the CDR3 is TGTGCCATCAGTGACCCCCCTAGCGGGAGCTACAATGAGCAGTTCTTC.

The rearrangement uses TRBV28 and TRBJ1-6; D gene ambiguous. CDR3 length equals 14 residues. Germline V CDR1 and CDR2: MDHEN, SYDVKM. The V end was cut by 3 bases, the J end by 9 bases, with 12 bases between. The CDR3 reads CASSFSSGSSPLHF. CDR3 in DNA: TGTGCCAGCAGTTTTAGTTCGGGTTCTTCACCCCTCCACTTT.